This record covers a single T cell receptor (beta chain). As yet, its antigen is unknown. This sample was taken from a study of cytomegalovirus exposure and HLA in healthy donors. Study-wide points: Looking again later, the authors saw that most CMV-associated TCR beta chains seemed HLA-restricted. Among the sequence variants, a highly shared cluster was likely an artifact of sequencing. Accurate HLA-A and HLA-B prediction from TCR beta sequences was reported for most subjects.

Vbeta (60) and Jbeta (13) primers were used in the PCR. Produced via immunoSEQ multiplex PCR; TCRdb's table is partial and in-frame only. The repertoire holds around 140,000 clones, about 76% seen once, with roughly 1.3% in the top ten. Germline CDR1 and CDR2: LGHNA and YNFKEQ. This CDR3 has 15 amino acids. The germline V and J ends were trimmed by 0 bases and 5 bases, with 13 bases remaining between them. What was sequenced was PBMCs. The chain joins TRBV4-2 to TRBJ1-2; TRBD1 might be the D (6 bases). The TCR comes from a woman aged 40-49 years in good health and CMV-seronegative. For the CDR3, the DNA is TGTGCCAGCAGCCAAGATCGCCAGGGGCGGTATGGCTACACCTTC. It encodes CASSQDRQGRYGYTF.